The rows below give T cell receptor beta chains drawn from one sample of a study of PD-L1 blockade in urothelial cancer. The protocol was immunoSEQ multiplex PCR, while the TCRdb copy is restricted to in-frame clones and leaves out a portion. Among about 95,000 clones, over 75% were seen once, and the ten largest hold roughly 2%. The input for sequencing was PBMCs, taken around atezolizumab (anti-PD-L1) treatment. These receptors all stem from a man aged 60 to 69 with urothelial cancer. Both conserved end residues are part of each CDR3. Each record gives: V gene, D gene, J gene, clone size, CDR3 DNA, CDR3 protein. The D gene is left open where the match is weak. Some rows mark clone size as missing; the rest say once, few, many or name a class of expanded clone.

v_gene: TRBV28
d_gene: .
j_gene: TRBJ1-1
abundance: once
CDR3nt: TGTGCCAGCAGTTCTACAGCAACCCTGGGCACTGAAGCTTTCTTT
CDR3aa: CASSSTATLGTEAFF

v_gene: TRBV7-9
d_gene: .
j_gene: TRBJ2-3
abundance: .
CDR3nt: TGTGCCAGCACCCCCCGCACGGGGGCAGATACGCAGTATTTT
CDR3aa: CASTPRTGADTQYF

v_gene: TRBV23-1
d_gene: TRBD1
j_gene: TRBJ2-7
abundance: .
CDR3nt: TGCGCCAGCAGTCATCGGGGGGACAGGGGGAAGCGAGGAGAGCAGTACTTC
CDR3aa: CASSHRGDRGKRGEQYF

v_gene: TRBV4-2
d_gene: .
j_gene: TRBJ2-7
abundance: .
CDR3nt: TGTGCCAGCAGCCAAGACGGTGAGGCCAGTGCCTACGAGCAGTACTTC
CDR3aa: CASSQDGEASAYEQYF

v_gene: TRBV2
d_gene: TRBD1
j_gene: TRBJ1-2
abundance: .
CDR3nt: TGTGCCAGCAGATCACAGGGGAACTATGGCTACACCTTC
CDR3aa: CASRSQGNYGYTF

v_gene: TRBV4-3
d_gene: .
j_gene: TRBJ2-3
abundance: .
CDR3nt: TGCGCCAGCAGCCACGACGCCACTTCGGGAGATACGCAGTATTTT
CDR3aa: CASSHDATSGDTQYF

v_gene: TRBV12-5
d_gene: TRBD2
j_gene: TRBJ2-3
abundance: .
CDR3nt: TGTGCTAGTGGTTTGGGAGCGGGGAGGCCAGATACGCAGTATTTT
CDR3aa: CASGLGAGRPDTQYF

v_gene: TRBV27
d_gene: .
j_gene: TRBJ2-3
abundance: .
CDR3nt: TGTGCCAGCAGTTTATTAGCCACAGATACGCAGTATTTT
CDR3aa: CASSLLATDTQYF

v_gene: TRBV6-1
d_gene: TRBD2
j_gene: TRBJ2-1
abundance: .
CDR3nt: TGTGCCAGCAGTGCTGGCGGGAGGTTGAATGAGCAGTTCTTC
CDR3aa: CASSAGGRLNEQFF

v_gene: TRBV4-2
d_gene: TRBD2
j_gene: TRBJ2-1
abundance: .
CDR3nt: TGTGCCAGCAGCCAAGAACTCAGCGGGGGGGCCTCCTACAATGAGCAGTTCTTC
CDR3aa: CASSQELSGGASYNEQFF

v_gene: TRBV14
d_gene: .
j_gene: TRBJ2-6
abundance: .
CDR3nt: TGTGCCAGCAGCCGCGGGGATTCTGGGGCCAACGTCCTGACTTTC
CDR3aa: CASSRGDSGANVLTF